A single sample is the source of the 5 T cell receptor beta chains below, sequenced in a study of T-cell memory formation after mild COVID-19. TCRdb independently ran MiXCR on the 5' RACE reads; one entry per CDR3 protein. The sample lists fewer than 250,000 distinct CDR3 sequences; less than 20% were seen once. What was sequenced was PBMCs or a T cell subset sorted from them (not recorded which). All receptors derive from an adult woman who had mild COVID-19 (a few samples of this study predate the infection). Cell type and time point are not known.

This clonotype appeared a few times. The CDR3 spells CASRRGTGRNQPQHF. The CDR3 DNA sequence: TGTGCCAGCAGGCGGGGGACAGGGCGCAATCAGCCCCAGCATTTT. This chain links TRBV12-3 or TRBV12-4 with TRBJ1-5, with 9 positions matching TRBD1. The CDR3 is 15 residues long. J was trimmed by 2 bases and V by 6 bases; bases with no gene match: 5.

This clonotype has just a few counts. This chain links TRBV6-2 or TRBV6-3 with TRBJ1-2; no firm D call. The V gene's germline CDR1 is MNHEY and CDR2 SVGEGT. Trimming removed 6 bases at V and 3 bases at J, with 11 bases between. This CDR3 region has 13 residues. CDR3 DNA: TGTGCCAGCAGACAATCGACGGACTATGGCTACACCTTC. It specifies CASRQSTDYGYTF.

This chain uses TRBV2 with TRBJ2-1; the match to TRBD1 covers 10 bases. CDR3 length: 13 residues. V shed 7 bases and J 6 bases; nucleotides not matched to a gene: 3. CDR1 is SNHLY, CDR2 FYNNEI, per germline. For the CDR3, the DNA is TGTGCCAGCAAGGACAGGGGGGTCAATGAGCAGTTCTTC. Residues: CASKDRGVNEQFF. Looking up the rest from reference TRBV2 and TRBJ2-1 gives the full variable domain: EPEVTQTPSHQVTQMGQEVILRCVPISNHLYFYWYRQILGQKVEFLVSFYNNEISEKSEIFDDQFSVERPDGSNFTLKIRSTKLEDSAMYFCASKDRGVNEQFFGPGTRLTVL.

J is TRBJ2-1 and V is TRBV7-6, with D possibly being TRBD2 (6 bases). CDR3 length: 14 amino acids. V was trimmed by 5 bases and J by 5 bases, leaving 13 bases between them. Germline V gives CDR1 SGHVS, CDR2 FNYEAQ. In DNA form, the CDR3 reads TGTGCCAGCAGCCGTTCCGGGACTCACAATGAGCAGTTCTTC. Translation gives CASSRSGTHNEQFF.

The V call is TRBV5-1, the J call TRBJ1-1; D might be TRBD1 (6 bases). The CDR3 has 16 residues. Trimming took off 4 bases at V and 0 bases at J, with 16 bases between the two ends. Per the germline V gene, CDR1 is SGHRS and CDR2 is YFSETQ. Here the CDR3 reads CASSLVGGAMNTEAFF. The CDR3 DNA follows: TGCGCCAGCAGCCTCGTAGGGGGGGCCATGAACACTGAAGCTTTCTTT.